These 4 T cell receptor beta chains originate from one sample sequenced in a study of blood T cell repertoires in COVID-19. Clones were read by immunoSEQ multiplex PCR, and TCRdb kept only the in-frame ones, dropping some. Of roughly 320,000 clones listed, more than 80% are singletons. Sequenced input: peripheral blood. These receptors came from a woman aged 45-65 years with COVID-19, enrolled during active disease.

This chain links TRBV2 with TRBJ1-4; TRBD1 might be the D (6 bases). The CDR3 has 15 residues. The germline CDR1 and CDR2 sequences are SNHLY and FYNNEI. The V end lost 5 bases, the J end lost 4 bases, and 14 bases lay between the germline ends. The DNA of the CDR3 is TGTGCCAGCAGTCCTCAAACAGGGAGTAATGAAAAACTGTTTTTT. Translating it yields CASSPQTGSNEKLFF.

The rearrangement joins TRBV12-3 or TRBV12-4 to TRBJ2-3, with a weak D call TRBD2 (7 bases). V shed 5 bases and J shed 5 bases, with 11 bases lying between them. The CDR3 spans 13 residues. The CDR3 spells CASSPRGGDTQYF. The CDR3 nucleotides are TGTGCCAGCAGTCCAAGGGGGGGAGATACGCAGTATTTT.

The chain uses TRBV6-6 and TRBJ1-1; D is unresolved. CDR3 length: 14 amino acids. The germline V and J ends were trimmed by 5 bases and 1 base, with 11 bases remaining between them. Looked up from germline, CDR1 is MNHNY and CDR2 is SVGAGI (reference sequence). CDR3 coding DNA: TGTGCCAGCAGTCCGACGGCGGGGAACACTGAAGCTTTCTTT. Translation gives CASSPTAGNTEAFF.

The chain uses TRBV30 and TRBJ1-1; D unclear. Germline lookup yields CDR1 GTSNPN and CDR2 SVGIG (reference sequence). CDR3 length: 14 residues. The ends were cut back, 3 bases at V and 0 bases at J, with 11 bases in the middle. CDR3 sequence: CAWSGVRVNTEAFF. The CDR3 nucleotides are TGTGCCTGGAGCGGAGTGAGGGTGAACACTGAAGCTTTCTTT.